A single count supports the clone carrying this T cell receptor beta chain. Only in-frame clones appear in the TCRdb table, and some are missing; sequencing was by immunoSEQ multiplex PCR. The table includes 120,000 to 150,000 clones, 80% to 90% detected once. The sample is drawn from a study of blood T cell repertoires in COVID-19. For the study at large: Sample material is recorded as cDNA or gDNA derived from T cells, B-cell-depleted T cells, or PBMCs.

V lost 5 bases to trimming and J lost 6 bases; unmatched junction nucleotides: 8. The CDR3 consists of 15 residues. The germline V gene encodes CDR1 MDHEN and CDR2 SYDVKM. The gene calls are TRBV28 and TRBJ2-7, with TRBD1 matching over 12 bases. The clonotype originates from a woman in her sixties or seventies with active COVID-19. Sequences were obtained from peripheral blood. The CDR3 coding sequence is TGTGCCAGCAGTCAGCCGGGACAGGGGGCGCGCGAGCAGTACTTC. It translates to CASSQPGQGAREQYF.